This is a list of T cell receptor beta chains from one sample in a study of blood T cell repertoires in COVID-19. Repertoires were generated with immunoSEQ multiplex PCR, while TCRdb's copy carries only in-frame clones and drops some. This repertoire shows roughly 410,000 clones, around 87% found once; its top ten account for about 2.3%. Sequenced input: peripheral blood. The source of these receptors is a woman aged 55-70 years with COVID-19, enrolled during active disease. Each CDR3 is given with its conserved first and last residue.

>17|TRBV5-6|TRBJ1-5
CASSLSPIGDSNQPQHF
>14|TRBV9|TRBJ2-2
CASSPQTNTGELFF
>11|TRBV7-2|TRBJ2-7
CASSLLNEQYF
>13|TRBV9|TRBJ2-7
CASSAQSSYEQYF
>14|TRBV11-2|TRBJ2-7
CASSQPGLAYEQYF
>13|TRBV4-2|TRBJ2-5
CASSQVSGETQYF
>14|TRBV5-4|TRBJ1-2
CASSSRSDSYGYTF
>16|TRBV6-5|TRBJ2-1
CASSFPGAAHYNEQFF
>14|TRBV21-1|TRBJ2-2
CASSKMGQTTELFF
>14|TRBV5-1|TRBJ1-2
CASSLGGGDYGYTF
>13|TRBV5-6|TRBJ1-2
CASSPEANYGYTF
>15|TRBV7-2|TRBJ2-7
CASSPSLSGYYEQYF
>14|TRBV28|TRBJ1-3
CASRGTGAGNTIYF